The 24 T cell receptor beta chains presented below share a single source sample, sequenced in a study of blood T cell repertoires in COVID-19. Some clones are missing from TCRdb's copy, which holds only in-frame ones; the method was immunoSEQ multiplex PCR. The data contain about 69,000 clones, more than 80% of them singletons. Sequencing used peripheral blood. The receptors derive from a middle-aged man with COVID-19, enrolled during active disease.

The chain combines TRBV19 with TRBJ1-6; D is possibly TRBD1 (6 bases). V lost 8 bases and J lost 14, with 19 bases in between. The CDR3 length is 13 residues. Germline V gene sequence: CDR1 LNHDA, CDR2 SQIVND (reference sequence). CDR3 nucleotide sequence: TGTGCCAGTGCGGACAGCGGTGAATTCACCCTCCACTTT. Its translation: CASADSGEFTLHF. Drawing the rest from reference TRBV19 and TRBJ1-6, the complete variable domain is DGGITQSPKYLFRKEGQNVTLSCEQNLNHDAMYWYRQDPGQGLRLIYYSQIVNDFQKGDIAEGYSVSREKKESFPLTVTSAQKNPTAFYLCASADSGEFTLHFGNGTRLTVT.

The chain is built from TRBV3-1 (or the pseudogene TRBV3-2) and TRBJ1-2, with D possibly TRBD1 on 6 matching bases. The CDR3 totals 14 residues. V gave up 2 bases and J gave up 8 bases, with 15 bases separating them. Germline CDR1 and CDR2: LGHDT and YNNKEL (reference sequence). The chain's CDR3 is CASSQTLQGGGYTF. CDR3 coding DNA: TGTGCCAGCAGCCAAACTTTACAGGGTGGAGGCTACACCTTC.

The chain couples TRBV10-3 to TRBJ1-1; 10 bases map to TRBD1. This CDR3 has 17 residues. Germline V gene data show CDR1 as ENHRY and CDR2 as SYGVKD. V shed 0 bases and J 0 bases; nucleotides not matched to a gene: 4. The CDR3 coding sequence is TGTGCCATCAGTGAGTCGACAGGGGGCAACATGAACACTGAAGCTTTCTTT. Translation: CAISESTGGNMNTEAFF.

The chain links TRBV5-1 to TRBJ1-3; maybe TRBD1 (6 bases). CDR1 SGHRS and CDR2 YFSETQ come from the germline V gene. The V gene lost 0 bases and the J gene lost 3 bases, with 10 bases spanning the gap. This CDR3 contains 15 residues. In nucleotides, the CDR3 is TGCGCCAGCAGCTTGGAGGGGGTTGGTGGAAACACCATATATTTT. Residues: CASSLEGVGGNTIYF.

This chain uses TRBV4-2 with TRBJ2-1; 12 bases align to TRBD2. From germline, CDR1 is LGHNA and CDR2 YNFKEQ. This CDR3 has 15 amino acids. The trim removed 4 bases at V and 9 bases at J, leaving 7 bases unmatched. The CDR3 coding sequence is TGTGCCAGCAGCCCTCGGACTAGCGGGGCCGGTGAGCAGTTCTTC. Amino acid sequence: CASSPRTSGAGEQFF.

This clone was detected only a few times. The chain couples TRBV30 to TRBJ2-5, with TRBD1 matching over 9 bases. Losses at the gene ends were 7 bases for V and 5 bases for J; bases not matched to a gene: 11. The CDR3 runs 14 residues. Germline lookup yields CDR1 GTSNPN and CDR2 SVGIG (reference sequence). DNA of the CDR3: TGTGCCTCGAATACAGGGGGCGCGGGGGAGACCCAGTACTTC. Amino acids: CASNTGGAGETQYF.

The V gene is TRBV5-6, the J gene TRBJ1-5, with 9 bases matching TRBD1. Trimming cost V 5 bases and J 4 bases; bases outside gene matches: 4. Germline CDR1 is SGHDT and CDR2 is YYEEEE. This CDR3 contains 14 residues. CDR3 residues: CASSFGTGNQPQHF. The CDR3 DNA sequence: TGTGCCAGCAGTTTCGGGACAGGGAATCAGCCCCAGCATTTT.

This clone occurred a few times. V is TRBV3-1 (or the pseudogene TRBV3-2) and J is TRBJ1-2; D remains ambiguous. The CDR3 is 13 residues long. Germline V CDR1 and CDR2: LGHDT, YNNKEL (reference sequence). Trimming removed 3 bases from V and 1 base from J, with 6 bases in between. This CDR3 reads CASSQGSNYGYTF. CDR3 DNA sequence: TGTGCCAGCAGCCAGGGGAGTAACTATGGCTACACCTTC.

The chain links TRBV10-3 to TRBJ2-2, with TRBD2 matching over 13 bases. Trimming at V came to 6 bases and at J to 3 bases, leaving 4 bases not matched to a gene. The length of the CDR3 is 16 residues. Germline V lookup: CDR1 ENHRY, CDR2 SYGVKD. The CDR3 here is CAISRTSGGDTGELFF. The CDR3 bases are TGTGCCATCAGCAGGACTAGCGGGGGTGACACCGGGGAGCTGTTTTTT.

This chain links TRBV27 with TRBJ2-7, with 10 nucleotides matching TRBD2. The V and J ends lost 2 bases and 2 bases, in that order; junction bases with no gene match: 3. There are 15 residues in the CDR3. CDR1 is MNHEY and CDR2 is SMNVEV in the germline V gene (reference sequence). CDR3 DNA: TGTGCCAGCAGTTTAGCTAGCGGGGGACCCTACGAGCAGTACTTC. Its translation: CASSLASGGPYEQYF.

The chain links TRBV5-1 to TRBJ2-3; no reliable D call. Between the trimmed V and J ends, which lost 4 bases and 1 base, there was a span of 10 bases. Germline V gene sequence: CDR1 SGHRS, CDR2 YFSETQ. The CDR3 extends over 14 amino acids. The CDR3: CASSLSGRTDTQYF. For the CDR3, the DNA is TGCGCCAGCAGCCTTTCAGGTCGCACAGATACGCAGTATTTT.

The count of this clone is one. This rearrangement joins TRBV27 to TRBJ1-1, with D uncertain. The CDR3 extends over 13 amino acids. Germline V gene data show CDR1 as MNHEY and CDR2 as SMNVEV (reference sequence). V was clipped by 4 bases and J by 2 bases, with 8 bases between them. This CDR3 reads CASSSTPNTEAFF. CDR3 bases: TGTGCCAGCAGTTCGACACCTAACACTGAAGCTTTCTTT.

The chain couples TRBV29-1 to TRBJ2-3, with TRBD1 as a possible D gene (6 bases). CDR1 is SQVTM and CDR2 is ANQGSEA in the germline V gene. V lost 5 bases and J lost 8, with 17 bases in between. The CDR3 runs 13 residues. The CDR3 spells CSVQQGNAGTQYF. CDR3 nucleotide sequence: TGCAGCGTTCAACAGGGTAACGCAGGTACGCAGTATTTT.

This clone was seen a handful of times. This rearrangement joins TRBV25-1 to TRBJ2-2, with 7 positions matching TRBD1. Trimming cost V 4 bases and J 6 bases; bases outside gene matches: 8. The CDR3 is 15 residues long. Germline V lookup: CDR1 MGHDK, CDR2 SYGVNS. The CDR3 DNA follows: TGTGCCAGCAGTGCACCAGGGGGAAGGGCCGGGGAGCTGTTTTTT. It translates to CASSAPGGRAGELFF.

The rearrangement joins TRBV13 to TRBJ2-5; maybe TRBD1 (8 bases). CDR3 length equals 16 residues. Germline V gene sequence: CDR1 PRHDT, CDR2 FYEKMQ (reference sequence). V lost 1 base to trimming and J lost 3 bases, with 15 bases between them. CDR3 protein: CASSLVQGGIEETQYF. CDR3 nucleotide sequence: TGTGCCAGCAGCTTAGTACAGGGGGGGATAGAAGAGACCCAGTACTTC.

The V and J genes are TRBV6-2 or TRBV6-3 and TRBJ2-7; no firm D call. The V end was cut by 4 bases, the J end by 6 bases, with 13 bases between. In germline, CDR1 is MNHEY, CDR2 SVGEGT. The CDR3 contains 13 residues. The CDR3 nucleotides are TGTGCCAGCAGTTGGCCTTTTTCTGCCGAGCAGTACTTC. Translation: CASSWPFSAEQYF.

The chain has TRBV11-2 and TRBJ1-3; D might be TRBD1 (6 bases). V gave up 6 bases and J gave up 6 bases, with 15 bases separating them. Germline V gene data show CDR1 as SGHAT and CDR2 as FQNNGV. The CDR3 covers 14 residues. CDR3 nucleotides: TGTGCCAGCAGGAACACAGGGAAAGAAAACACCATATATTTT. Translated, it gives CASRNTGKENTIYF. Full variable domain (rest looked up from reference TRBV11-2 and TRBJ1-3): EAGVAQSPRYKIIEKRQSVAFWCNPISGHATLYWYQQILGQGPKLLIQFQNNGVVDDSQLPKDRFSAERLKGVDSTLKIQPAKLEDSAVYLCASRNTGKENTIYFGEGSWLTVV.

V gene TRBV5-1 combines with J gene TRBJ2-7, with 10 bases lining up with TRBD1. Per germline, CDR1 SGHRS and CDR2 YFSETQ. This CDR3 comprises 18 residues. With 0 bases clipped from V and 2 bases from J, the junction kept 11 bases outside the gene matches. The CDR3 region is CASSLGGTGELRAYEQYF. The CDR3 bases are TGCGCCAGCAGCTTGGGTGGGACAGGGGAACTCAGGGCCTACGAGCAGTACTTC.

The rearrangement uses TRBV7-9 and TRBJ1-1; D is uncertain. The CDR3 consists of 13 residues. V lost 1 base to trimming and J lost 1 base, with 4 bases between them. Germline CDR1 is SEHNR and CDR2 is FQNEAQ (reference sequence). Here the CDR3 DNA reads TGTGCCAGCAGCTTAGGGGCGAACACTGAAGCTTTCTTT. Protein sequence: CASSLGANTEAFF.

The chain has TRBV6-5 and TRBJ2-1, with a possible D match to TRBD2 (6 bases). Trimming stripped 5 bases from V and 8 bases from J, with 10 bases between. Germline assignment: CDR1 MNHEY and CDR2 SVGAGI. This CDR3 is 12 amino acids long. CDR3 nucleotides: TGTGCCAGCAGTCCCCCGGGGGATGAGCAGTTCTTC. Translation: CASSPPGDEQFF.

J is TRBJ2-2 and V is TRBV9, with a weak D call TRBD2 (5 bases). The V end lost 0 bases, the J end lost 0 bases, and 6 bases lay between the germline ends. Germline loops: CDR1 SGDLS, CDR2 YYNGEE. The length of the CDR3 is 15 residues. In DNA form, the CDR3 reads TGTGCCAGCAGCGTAGAGGGAGCGAACACCGGGGAGCTGTTTTTT. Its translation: CASSVEGANTGELFF.

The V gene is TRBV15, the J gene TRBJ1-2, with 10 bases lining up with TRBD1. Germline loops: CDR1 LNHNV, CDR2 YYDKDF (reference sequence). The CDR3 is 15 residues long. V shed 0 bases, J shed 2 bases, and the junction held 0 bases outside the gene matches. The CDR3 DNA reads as TGTGCCACCAGCAGAGAGGGACAGGGGAACTATGGCTACACCTTC. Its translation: CATSREGQGNYGYTF.

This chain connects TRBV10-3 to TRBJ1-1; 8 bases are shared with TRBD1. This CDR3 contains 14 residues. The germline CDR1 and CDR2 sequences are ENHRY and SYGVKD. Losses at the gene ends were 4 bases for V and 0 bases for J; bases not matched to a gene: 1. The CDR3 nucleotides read TGTGCCATCAGTGGGACAGGGATGAACACTGAAGCTTTCTTT. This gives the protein CAISGTGMNTEAFF.

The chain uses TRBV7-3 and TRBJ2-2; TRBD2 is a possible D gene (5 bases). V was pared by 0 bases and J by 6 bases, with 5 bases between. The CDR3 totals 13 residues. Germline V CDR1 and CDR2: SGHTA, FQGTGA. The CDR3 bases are TGTGCCAGCAGCTTAACTAGCGCCGGGGAGCTGTTTTTT. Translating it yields CASSLTSAGELFF.